The T cell receptor (beta chain) under discussion was sequenced for a study of blood T cell repertoires in COVID-19. About the study: Researchers got acute and convalescent COVID-19 samples from the United States, Italy and Spain. Sources were T cells, B-cell-depleted T cells, or PBMCs; the material itself was cDNA or gDNA.

As handled by the study authors: Estimated nucleated cell counts came from reference gene primer amplification. Profiled with immunoSEQ multiplex PCR; TCRdb holds only in-frame clones, not every one. D and trimming come from the DNA, and the V and J calls and clone size come from that table. The profile covers 150,000 to 180,000 clones, with about 86% appearing a single time and over 25% taken by the ten largest. Germline CDR1 is KGHDR and CDR2 is SFDVKD. V was pared by 5 bases and J by 0 bases, with 18 bases between. The CDR3 consists of 17 residues. The chain links TRBV24-1 to TRBJ1-1; D gene ambiguous. Sequenced: peripheral blood. This clonotype was sampled from an older woman with acute or convalescent COVID-19. Written as DNA, the CDR3 is TGTGCCACCAGTGTCAGTCAGTGGAAGAGGATGAACACTGAAGCTTTCTTT. Protein: CATSVSQWKRMNTEAFF.